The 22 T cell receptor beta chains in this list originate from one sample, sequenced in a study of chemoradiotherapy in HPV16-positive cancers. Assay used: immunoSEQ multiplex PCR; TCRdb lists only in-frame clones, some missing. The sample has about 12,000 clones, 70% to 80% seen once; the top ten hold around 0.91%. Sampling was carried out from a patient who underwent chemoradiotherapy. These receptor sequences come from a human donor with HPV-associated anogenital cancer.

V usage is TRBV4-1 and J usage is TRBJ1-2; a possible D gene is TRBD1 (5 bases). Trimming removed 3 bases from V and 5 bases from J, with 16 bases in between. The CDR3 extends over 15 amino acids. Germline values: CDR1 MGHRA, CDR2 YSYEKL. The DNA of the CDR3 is TGCGCCAGCAGCCAGGGGGACCGTTATTTTTATGGCTACACCTTC. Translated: CASSQGDRYFYGYTF.

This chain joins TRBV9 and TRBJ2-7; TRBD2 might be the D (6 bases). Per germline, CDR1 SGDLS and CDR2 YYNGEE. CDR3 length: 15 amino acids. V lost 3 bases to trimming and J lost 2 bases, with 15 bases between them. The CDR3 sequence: CASSAGGGGPYEQYF. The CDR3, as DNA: TGTGCCAGCAGCGCCGGGGGTGGGGGTCCCTACGAGCAGTACTTC.

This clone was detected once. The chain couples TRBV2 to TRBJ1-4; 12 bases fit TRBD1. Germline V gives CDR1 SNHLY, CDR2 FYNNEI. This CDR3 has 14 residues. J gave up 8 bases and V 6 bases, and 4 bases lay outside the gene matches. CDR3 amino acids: CASRSGTGGEKLFF. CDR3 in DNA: TGTGCCAGCAGATCCGGGACAGGGGGCGAAAAACTGTTTTTT.

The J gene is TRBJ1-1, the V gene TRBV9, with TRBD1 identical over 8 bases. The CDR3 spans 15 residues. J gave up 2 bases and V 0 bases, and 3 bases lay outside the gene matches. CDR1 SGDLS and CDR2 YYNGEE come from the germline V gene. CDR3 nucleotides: TGTGCCAGCAGCGTAGTAGGACAGGGCAACACTGAAGCTTTCTTT. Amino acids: CASSVVGQGNTEAFF.

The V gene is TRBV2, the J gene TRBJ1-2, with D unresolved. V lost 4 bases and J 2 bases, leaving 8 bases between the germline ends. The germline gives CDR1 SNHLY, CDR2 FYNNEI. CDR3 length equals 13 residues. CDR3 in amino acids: CASSANSNYGYTF. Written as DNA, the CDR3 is TGTGCCAGCAGTGCAAACAGCAACTATGGCTACACCTTC.

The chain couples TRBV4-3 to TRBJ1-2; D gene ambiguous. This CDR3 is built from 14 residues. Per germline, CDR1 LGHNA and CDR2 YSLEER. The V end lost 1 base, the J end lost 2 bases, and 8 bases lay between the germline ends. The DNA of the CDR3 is TGCGCCAGCAGCCAAGGGTTGTGGAACTATGGCTACACCTTC. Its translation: CASSQGLWNYGYTF.

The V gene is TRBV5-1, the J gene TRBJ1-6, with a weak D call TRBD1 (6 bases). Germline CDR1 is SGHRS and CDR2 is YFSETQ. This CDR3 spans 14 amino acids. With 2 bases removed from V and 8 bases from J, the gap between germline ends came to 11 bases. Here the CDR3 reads CASSFTGTDSPLHF. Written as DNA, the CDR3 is TGCGCCAGCAGCTTCACAGGGACGGATTCACCCCTCCACTTT.

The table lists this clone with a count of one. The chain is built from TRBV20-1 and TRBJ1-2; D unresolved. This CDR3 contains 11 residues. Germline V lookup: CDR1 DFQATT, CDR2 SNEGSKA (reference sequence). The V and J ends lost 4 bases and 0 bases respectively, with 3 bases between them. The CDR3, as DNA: TGCAGTGCTAAACCTAACTATGGCTACACCTTC. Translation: CSAKPNYGYTF.

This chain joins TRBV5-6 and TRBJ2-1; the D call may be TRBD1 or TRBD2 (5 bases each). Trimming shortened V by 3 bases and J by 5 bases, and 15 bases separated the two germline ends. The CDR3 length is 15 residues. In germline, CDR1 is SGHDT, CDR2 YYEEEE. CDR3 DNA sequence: TGTGCCAGCAGCTCCTCCGGGGCCCGACACAATGAGCAGTTCTTC. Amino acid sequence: CASSSSGARHNEQFF.

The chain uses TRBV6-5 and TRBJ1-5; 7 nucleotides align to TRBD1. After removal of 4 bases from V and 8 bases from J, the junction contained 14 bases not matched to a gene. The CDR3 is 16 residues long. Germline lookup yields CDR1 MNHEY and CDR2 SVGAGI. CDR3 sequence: CASSSRGGGGFEPQHF. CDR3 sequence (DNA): TGTGCCAGCAGTTCCCGAGGCGGAGGGGGCTTTGAGCCCCAGCATTTT.

CDR3 loop: CARSLGGKDTGELFF. The CDR3 nucleotides are TGTGCCAGGTCATTGGGGGGCAAGGACACCGGGGAGCTGTTTTTT. This sequence joins TRBV19 and TRBJ2-2; either TRBD1 or TRBD2 may fit D (6 bases each). The V and J ends lost 9 bases and 3 bases respectively, with 17 bases between them. From germline, CDR1 is LNHDA and CDR2 SQIVND (reference sequence). CDR3 size: 15 residues.

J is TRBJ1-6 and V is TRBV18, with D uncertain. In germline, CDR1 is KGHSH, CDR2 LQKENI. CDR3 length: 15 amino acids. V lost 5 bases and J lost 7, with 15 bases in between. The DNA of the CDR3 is TGTGCCAGCTCAAATTACGGGGTCGAAAATTCACCCCTCCACTTT. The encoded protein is CASSNYGVENSPLHF.

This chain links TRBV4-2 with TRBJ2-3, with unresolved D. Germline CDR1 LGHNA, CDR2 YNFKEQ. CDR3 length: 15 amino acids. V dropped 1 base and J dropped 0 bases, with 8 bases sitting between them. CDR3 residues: CASSQVFPSTDTQYF. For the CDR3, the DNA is TGTGCCAGCAGCCAAGTTTTTCCTAGCACAGATACGCAGTATTTT.

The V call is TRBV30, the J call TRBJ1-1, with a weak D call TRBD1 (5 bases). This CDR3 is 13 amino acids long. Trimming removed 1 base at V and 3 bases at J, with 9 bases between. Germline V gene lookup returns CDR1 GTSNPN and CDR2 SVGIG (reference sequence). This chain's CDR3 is CAWSGAGDTEAFF. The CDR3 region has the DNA TGTGCCTGGAGTGGGGCGGGGGACACTGAAGCTTTCTTT.

Here the CDR3 reads CASSLSSGAVNTGELFF. The CDR3 nucleotides read TGTGCCAGCAGTTTATCTTCCGGGGCCGTAAACACCGGGGAGCTGTTTTTT. This sequence joins TRBV27 and TRBJ2-2; either TRBD1 or TRBD2 may supply D (5 bases each). The CDR3 covers 17 residues. Germline lookup yields CDR1 MNHEY and CDR2 SMNVEV (reference sequence). Trimming left V 0 bases short and J 2 bases short, with 13 bases between.

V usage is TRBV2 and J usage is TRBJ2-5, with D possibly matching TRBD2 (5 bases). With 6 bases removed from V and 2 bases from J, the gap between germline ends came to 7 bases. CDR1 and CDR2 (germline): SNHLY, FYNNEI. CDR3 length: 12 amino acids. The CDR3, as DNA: TGTGCCAGCAGACCGGGACAAGAGACCCAGTACTTC. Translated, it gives CASRPGQETQYF. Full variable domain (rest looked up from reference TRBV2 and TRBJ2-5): EPEVTQTPSHQVTQMGQEVILRCVPISNHLYFYWYRQILGQKVEFLVSFYNNEISEKSEIFDDQFSVERPDGSNFTLKIRSTKLEDSAMYFCASRPGQETQYFGPGTRLLVL.

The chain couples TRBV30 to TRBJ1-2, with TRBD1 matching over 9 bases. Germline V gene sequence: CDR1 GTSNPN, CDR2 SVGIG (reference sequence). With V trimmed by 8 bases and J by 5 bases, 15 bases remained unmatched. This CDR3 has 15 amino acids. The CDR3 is CAGQPGQGIRYGYTF. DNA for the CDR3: TGTGCCGGCCAACCGGGACAGGGAATCCGATATGGCTACACCTTC.

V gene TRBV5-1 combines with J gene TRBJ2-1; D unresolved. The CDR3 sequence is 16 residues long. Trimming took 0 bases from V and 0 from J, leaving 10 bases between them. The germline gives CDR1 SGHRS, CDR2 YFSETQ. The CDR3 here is CASSLGGVSSYNEQFF. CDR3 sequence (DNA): TGCGCCAGCAGCTTGGGTGGGGTTAGCTCCTACAATGAGCAGTTCTTC.

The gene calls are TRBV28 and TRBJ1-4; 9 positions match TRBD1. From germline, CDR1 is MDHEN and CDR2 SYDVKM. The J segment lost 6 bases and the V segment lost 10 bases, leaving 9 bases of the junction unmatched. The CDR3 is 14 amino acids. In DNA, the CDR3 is TGTGCCACCCGTGAAAGGACAGGGGATGAAAAACTGTTTTTT. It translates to CATRERTGDEKLFF.

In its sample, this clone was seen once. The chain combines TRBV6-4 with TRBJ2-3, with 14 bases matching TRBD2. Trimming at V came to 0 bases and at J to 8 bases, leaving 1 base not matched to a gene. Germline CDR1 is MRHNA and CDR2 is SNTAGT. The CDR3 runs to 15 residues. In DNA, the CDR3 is TGTGCCAGCAGTGACTCGACTAGCGGGGGGGCTACGCAGTATTTT. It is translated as CASSDSTSGGATQYF.

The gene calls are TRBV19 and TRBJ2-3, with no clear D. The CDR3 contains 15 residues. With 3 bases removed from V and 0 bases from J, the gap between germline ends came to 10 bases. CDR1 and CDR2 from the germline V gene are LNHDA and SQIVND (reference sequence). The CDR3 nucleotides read TGTGCCAGTAGTATCCCCCAGACCAGCACAGATACGCAGTATTTT. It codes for CASSIPQTSTDTQYF.

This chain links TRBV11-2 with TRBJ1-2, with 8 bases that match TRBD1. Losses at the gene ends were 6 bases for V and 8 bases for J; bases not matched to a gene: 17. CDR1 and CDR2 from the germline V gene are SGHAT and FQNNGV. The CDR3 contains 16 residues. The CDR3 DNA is TGTGCCAGCAGTCGGGACTTACGGGCTGGACAGGGCGGCTACACCTTC. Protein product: CASSRDLRAGQGGYTF.